These T cell receptor beta chains were read from a single sample in a study of blood T cell repertoires in COVID-19. The assay was immunoSEQ multiplex PCR, and TCRdb's table has in-frame clones only and misses some. This sample has 150,000 or so clones; about 90% occur once, and the top ten carry approximately 6.5%. Sample: peripheral blood. All receptors come from a man older than 75 with acute or convalescent COVID-19. Both conserved end residues are part of each CDR3. The order of the fields is D gene, V gene, J gene, clone size, CDR3 protein, CDR3 DNA. A D gene is named only where the DNA matches it firmly. A clone size is listed for some rows: how often the clone was seen (once, few, many), or a class if it is expanded.

D gene: .
V gene: TRBV6-1
J gene: TRBJ1-2
clone size: .
CDR3 protein: CASSAAATLNYGYTF
CDR3 DNA: TGTGCCAGCAGTGCAGCAGCAACTCTCAACTATGGCTACACCTTC

D gene: TRBD1
V gene: TRBV30
J gene: TRBJ1-3
clone size: .
CDR3 protein: CAWRGTVTGNTIYF
CDR3 DNA: TGTGCCTGGAGGGGGACAGTCACTGGAAACACCATATATTTT

D gene: .
V gene: TRBV2
J gene: TRBJ1-5
clone size: .
CDR3 protein: CASSPRDTGTQPQHF
CDR3 DNA: TGTGCCAGCAGTCCCCGGGATACAGGGACTCAGCCCCAGCATTTT

D gene: TRBD1
V gene: TRBV7-6
J gene: TRBJ2-2
clone size: .
CDR3 protein: CASSLAPGQGTLGAGELFF
CDR3 DNA: TGTGCCAGCAGCTTAGCCCCGGGACAGGGGACTTTGGGAGCCGGGGAGCTGTTTTTT

D gene: TRBD1
V gene: TRBV6-5
J gene: TRBJ1-4
clone size: .
CDR3 protein: CASTWTGTNEKLFF
CDR3 DNA: TGTGCCAGCACCTGGACAGGAACTAATGAAAAACTGTTTTTT

D gene: .
V gene: TRBV7-2
J gene: TRBJ1-1
clone size: .
CDR3 protein: CASSLVVNTEAFF
CDR3 DNA: TGTGCCAGCAGCTTAGTCGTGAACACTGAAGCTTTCTTT

D gene: .
V gene: TRBV21-1
J gene: TRBJ2-3
clone size: .
CDR3 protein: CASSSGLAGRTDTQYF
CDR3 DNA: TGTGCCAGCAGCTCTGGCCTAGCGGGGCGCACAGATACGCAGTATTTT

D gene: TRBD1
V gene: TRBV7-7
J gene: TRBJ1-1
clone size: .
CDR3 protein: CASSLQGDTEAFF
CDR3 DNA: TGTGCCAGCAGCCTCCAGGGGGACACTGAAGCTTTCTTT

D gene: .
V gene: TRBV7-9
J gene: TRBJ2-7
clone size: few
CDR3 protein: CASSLGFGPSGEQYF
CDR3 DNA: TGTGCCAGCAGCTTAGGGTTCGGCCCTTCGGGAGAGCAGTACTTC

D gene: TRBD1
V gene: TRBV27
J gene: TRBJ1-2
clone size: .
CDR3 protein: CASSATTGSGYTF
CDR3 DNA: TGTGCCAGCAGTGCAACGACAGGGAGCGGCTACACCTTC

D gene: TRBD2
V gene: TRBV6-4
J gene: TRBJ2-1
clone size: .
CDR3 protein: CASSQTSGGHNEQFF
CDR3 DNA: TGTGCCAGCAGTCAGACTAGCGGGGGCCACAATGAGCAGTTCTTC

D gene: .
V gene: TRBV6-1
J gene: TRBJ1-4
clone size: .
CDR3 protein: CASSEVSVSATNEKLFF
CDR3 DNA: TGTGCCAGCAGTGAAGTATCAGTTTCTGCAACTAATGAAAAACTGTTTTTT

D gene: TRBD1
V gene: TRBV12-3/TRBV12-4
J gene: TRBJ2-7
clone size: .
CDR3 protein: CASSLVTGEQYF
CDR3 DNA: TGTGCCAGCAGTTTGGTGACAGGGGAGCAGTACTTC

D gene: .
V gene: TRBV7-7
J gene: TRBJ2-1
clone size: few
CDR3 protein: CASSFGASSYNEQFF
CDR3 DNA: TGTGCCAGCAGCTTTGGGGCGAGCTCCTACAATGAGCAGTTCTTC

D gene: .
V gene: TRBV5-6
J gene: TRBJ1-6
clone size: .
CDR3 protein: CASSWGPGPLHF
CDR3 DNA: TGTGCCAGCAGCTGGGGGCCGGGCCCGCTCCACTTT

D gene: .
V gene: TRBV6-5
J gene: TRBJ2-5
clone size: .
CDR3 protein: CASSFASAGKETQYF
CDR3 DNA: TGTGCCAGCAGTTTTGCTTCGGCGGGGAAGGAGACCCAGTACTTC

D gene: .
V gene: TRBV28
J gene: TRBJ2-7
clone size: once
CDR3 protein: CASSAGRLEQYF
CDR3 DNA: TGTGCCAGCAGTGCGGGGCGGCTAGAGCAGTACTTC

D gene: .
V gene: TRBV30
J gene: TRBJ2-7
clone size: few
CDR3 protein: CAFGTYEQYF
CDR3 DNA: TGTGCCTTTGGGACTTACGAGCAGTACTTC

D gene: TRBD1
V gene: TRBV7-8
J gene: TRBJ1-1
clone size: once
CDR3 protein: CASSLGTGWENTEAFF
CDR3 DNA: TGTGCCAGCAGCTTAGGGACAGGGTGGGAGAACACTGAAGCTTTCTTT

D gene: TRBD1
V gene: TRBV4-1
J gene: TRBJ1-1
clone size: .
CDR3 protein: CASSPGTGITEAFF
CDR3 DNA: TGCGCCAGCAGCCCGGGGACAGGAATCACTGAAGCTTTCTTT

D gene: .
V gene: TRBV7-2
J gene: TRBJ1-6
clone size: .
CDR3 protein: CASSFLNSPLHF
CDR3 DNA: TGTGCCAGCAGCTTCTTGAATTCACCCCTCCACTTT

D gene: TRBD1
V gene: TRBV27
J gene: TRBJ1-2
clone size: .
CDR3 protein: CASSPRQGDNYGYTF
CDR3 DNA: TGTGCCAGCAGTCCCCGACAGGGGGACAACTATGGCTACACCTTC

D gene: .
V gene: TRBV20-1
J gene: TRBJ2-5
clone size: .
CDR3 protein: CSAKGGYF
CDR3 DNA: TGCAGTGCCAAAGGCGGGTACTTC

D gene: .
V gene: TRBV30
J gene: TRBJ1-4
clone size: .
CDR3 protein: CAWLRAGGEKLFF
CDR3 DNA: TGTGCCTGGCTAAGGGCCGGGGGTGAAAAACTGTTTTTT

D gene: TRBD2
V gene: TRBV6-4
J gene: TRBJ2-1
clone size: .
CDR3 protein: CASSAGGYGEQFF
CDR3 DNA: TGTGCCAGCAGTGCGGGGGGGTACGGTGAGCAGTTCTTC

D gene: TRBD2
V gene: TRBV11-2
J gene: TRBJ2-3
clone size: .
CDR3 protein: CASSLTGGRGDTQYF
CDR3 DNA: TGTGCCAGCAGCTTAACGGGGGGGCGCGGAGATACGCAGTATTTT

D gene: .
V gene: TRBV7-2
J gene: TRBJ2-3
clone size: once
CDR3 protein: CASSSRGRDTQYF
CDR3 DNA: TGTGCCAGCAGCTCACGGGGGAGGGATACGCAGTATTTT

D gene: .
V gene: TRBV7-9
J gene: TRBJ2-1
clone size: .
CDR3 protein: CASSLQTGTSYNEQFF
CDR3 DNA: TGTGCCAGCAGCTTACAGACAGGAACCTCCTACAATGAGCAGTTCTTC

D gene: .
V gene: TRBV28
J gene: TRBJ1-2
clone size: .
CDR3 protein: CASSFRGGVGYGYTF
CDR3 DNA: TGTGCCAGCAGTTTTCGGGGGGGCGTTGGCTATGGCTACACCTTC

D gene: TRBD1
V gene: TRBV19
J gene: TRBJ1-5
clone size: .
CDR3 protein: CASSLGQGNNQPQHF
CDR3 DNA: TGTGCCAGTAGTCTAGGACAGGGTAATAATCAGCCCCAGCATTTT

D gene: TRBD2
V gene: TRBV6-5
J gene: TRBJ2-1
clone size: .
CDR3 protein: CASSRLAGVLNEQFF
CDR3 DNA: TGTGCCAGCAGTCGACTAGCGGGAGTCCTCAATGAGCAGTTCTTC

D gene: TRBD2
V gene: TRBV2
J gene: TRBJ2-1
clone size: .
CDR3 protein: CASSGTSGTNEQFF
CDR3 DNA: TGTGCCAGCAGTGGGACTAGCGGGACTAATGAGCAGTTCTTC

D gene: .
V gene: TRBV6-1
J gene: TRBJ2-1
clone size: .
CDR3 protein: CASSEALSSYNEQFF
CDR3 DNA: TGTGCCAGCAGTGAAGCCCTATCCTCCTACAATGAGCAGTTCTTC

D gene: .
V gene: TRBV7-9
J gene: TRBJ2-1
clone size: .
CDR3 protein: CASSLVGGGAYNEQFF
CDR3 DNA: TGTGCCAGCAGCTTAGTGGGTGGAGGGGCTTACAATGAGCAGTTCTTC

D gene: TRBD2
V gene: TRBV28
J gene: TRBJ2-7
clone size: .
CDR3 protein: CASRAVGTSGVYEQYF
CDR3 DNA: TGTGCCAGCAGGGCAGTGGGGACTAGCGGGGTGTACGAGCAGTACTTC

D gene: TRBD1
V gene: TRBV5-1
J gene: TRBJ2-3
clone size: .
CDR3 protein: CASSYTGDRTDTQYF
CDR3 DNA: TGCGCCAGCAGCTATACAGGGGACCGCACAGATACGCAGTATTTT

D gene: TRBD2
V gene: TRBV7-2
J gene: TRBJ2-1
clone size: .
CDR3 protein: CASSLSSGGRHEQFF
CDR3 DNA: TGTGCCAGCAGCTTATCTAGCGGGGGGCGGCATGAGCAGTTCTTC

D gene: TRBD2
V gene: TRBV27
J gene: TRBJ2-1
clone size: .
CDR3 protein: CASSIATSGRVYEQFF
CDR3 DNA: TGTGCCAGCAGTATAGCGACTAGCGGGAGGGTCTATGAGCAGTTCTTC

D gene: TRBD1
V gene: TRBV5-1
J gene: TRBJ2-3
clone size: .
CDR3 protein: CASSLGQGSTDTQYF
CDR3 DNA: TGCGCCAGCAGCTTGGGACAGGGTAGCACAGATACGCAGTATTTT

D gene: TRBD2
V gene: TRBV4-1
J gene: TRBJ2-7
clone size: .
CDR3 protein: CASSRGAGGWKSYEQYF
CDR3 DNA: TGCGCCAGCAGCCGCGGGGCGGGGGGTTGGAAGTCCTACGAGCAGTACTTC

D gene: .
V gene: TRBV19
J gene: TRBJ1-3
clone size: .
CDR3 protein: CASSIGGGAVAGNTIYF
CDR3 DNA: TGTGCCAGTAGTATCGGCGGAGGGGCGGTTGCTGGAAACACCATATATTTT

D gene: .
V gene: TRBV6-5
J gene: TRBJ1-2
clone size: .
CDR3 protein: CASTEDRTSNYGYTF
CDR3 DNA: TGTGCCAGCACCGAAGACAGAACTTCTAACTATGGCTACACCTTC

D gene: TRBD1
V gene: TRBV2
J gene: TRBJ2-2
clone size: .
CDR3 protein: CASSPDRAVGELFF
CDR3 DNA: TGTGCCAGCAGTCCGGACAGGGCGGTCGGGGAGCTGTTTTTT

D gene: TRBD1
V gene: TRBV28
J gene: TRBJ2-7
clone size: .
CDR3 protein: CASTQTGWSYEQYF
CDR3 DNA: TGTGCCAGCACCCAGACAGGGTGGTCCTACGAGCAGTACTTC

D gene: .
V gene: TRBV5-1
J gene: TRBJ2-5
clone size: .
CDR3 protein: CASSSPQGSETQYF
CDR3 DNA: TGCGCCAGCAGCTCCCCACAGGGATCAGAGACCCAGTACTTC

D gene: .
V gene: TRBV5-1
J gene: TRBJ1-1
clone size: few
CDR3 protein: CASSPLSTPLAFF
CDR3 DNA: TGCGCCAGCAGCCCCCTAAGCACCCCGTTGGCTTTCTTT

D gene: TRBD1
V gene: TRBV2
J gene: TRBJ2-6
clone size: .
CDR3 protein: CASSADRGSGANVLTF
CDR3 DNA: TGTGCCAGCAGCGCTGACAGGGGCTCTGGGGCCAACGTCCTGACTTTC

D gene: .
V gene: TRBV27
J gene: TRBJ1-6
clone size: .
CDR3 protein: CASSRLRGNSPLHF
CDR3 DNA: TGTGCCAGCAGTAGACTCAGGGGTAATTCACCCCTCCACTTT

D gene: .
V gene: TRBV11-2
J gene: TRBJ1-2
clone size: .
CDR3 protein: CASSLDPGSDGYTF
CDR3 DNA: TGTGCCAGCAGCTTAGATCCAGGGTCGGATGGCTACACCTTC

D gene: .
V gene: TRBV18
J gene: TRBJ1-3
clone size: .
CDR3 protein: CASSPPNSGITGNTIYF
CDR3 DNA: TGTGCCAGCTCACCACCGAACTCAGGGATCACTGGAAACACCATATATTTT

D gene: TRBD1
V gene: TRBV7-8
J gene: TRBJ1-1
clone size: .
CDR3 protein: CASSLRDSNTEAFF
CDR3 DNA: TGTGCCAGCAGCTTAAGGGACAGTAACACTGAAGCTTTCTTT

D gene: .
V gene: TRBV7-2
J gene: TRBJ1-6
clone size: .
CDR3 protein: CASSLSGPGNSPLHF
CDR3 DNA: TGTGCCAGCAGCTTAAGCGGACCGGGGAATTCACCCCTCCACTTT